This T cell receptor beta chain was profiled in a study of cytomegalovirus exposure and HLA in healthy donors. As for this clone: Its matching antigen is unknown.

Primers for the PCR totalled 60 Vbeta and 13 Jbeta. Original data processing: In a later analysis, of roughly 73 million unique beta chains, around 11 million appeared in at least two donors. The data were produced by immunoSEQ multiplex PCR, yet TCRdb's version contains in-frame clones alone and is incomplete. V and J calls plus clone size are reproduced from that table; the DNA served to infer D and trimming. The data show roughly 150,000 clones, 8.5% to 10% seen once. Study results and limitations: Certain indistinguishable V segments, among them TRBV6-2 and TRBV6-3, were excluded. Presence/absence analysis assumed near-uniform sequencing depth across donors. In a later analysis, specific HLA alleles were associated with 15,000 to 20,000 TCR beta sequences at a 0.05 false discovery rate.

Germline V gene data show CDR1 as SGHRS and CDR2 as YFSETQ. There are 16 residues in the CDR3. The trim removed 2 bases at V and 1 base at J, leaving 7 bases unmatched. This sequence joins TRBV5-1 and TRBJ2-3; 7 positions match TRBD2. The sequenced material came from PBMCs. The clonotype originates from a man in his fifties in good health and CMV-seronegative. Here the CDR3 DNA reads TGCGCCAGCAGCTTTGGGGCTAGCGGACGCACAGATACGCAGTATTTT. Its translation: CASSFGASGRTDTQYF.